These 15 T cell receptor beta chains came from one sample sequenced in a study of identical twins. TCRdb independently ran MiXCR on the 5' RACE reads; one entry per CDR3 protein. The table includes hundreds of thousands of distinct CDR3 sequences, about 12% detected once. These data also formed part of another study, on yellow fever vaccine responses in identical twins.

The sample consisted of CD8+ T cells sorted from blood. These receptors were collected from a woman between 18 and 30 years old in good health.

This clonotype was picked up many times. J is TRBJ2-2 and V is TRBV10-3; D is ambiguous. This CDR3 is built from 15 residues. Germline CDR1 reads ENHRY; CDR2 reads SYGVKD. Trimming took 3 bases from V and 7 from J, leaving 15 bases between them. The CDR3 coding sequence is TGTGCCATCAGTGACATTTCTGGCGGTAACGGGGAGCTGTTTTTT. Translating gives CAISDISGGNGELFF.

This clonotype has only a few counts. This rearrangement joins TRBV7-9 to TRBJ2-2; D remains ambiguous. The germline V and J ends were trimmed by 2 bases and 6 bases, with 10 bases remaining between them. Looked up from germline, CDR1 is SEHNR and CDR2 is FQNEAQ (reference sequence). This CDR3 is 14 amino acids long. The CDR3 region is CASSLFDPPGELFF. The CDR3 DNA follows: TGTGCCAGCAGCTTATTCGATCCTCCCGGGGAGCTGTTTTTT. Combining the CDR3 with reference TRBV7-9 and TRBJ2-2 gives the whole variable domain DTGVSQNPRHKITKRGQNVTFRCDPISEHNRLYWYRQTLGQGPEFLTYFQNEAQLEKSRLLSDRFSAERPKGSFSTLEIQRTEQGDSAMYLCASSLFDPPGELFFGEGSRLTVL.

This clonotype came up a few times. The rearrangement joins TRBV7-9 to TRBJ2-7; tentative D call: TRBD2 (5 bases). Germline assignment: CDR1 SEHNR and CDR2 FQNEAQ (reference sequence). Between the trimmed V and J ends, which lost 6 bases and 3 bases, there was a span of 15 bases. The CDR3 contains 14 residues. The CDR3 spells CASSPRGPDYEQYF. The CDR3 DNA sequence: TGTGCCAGCAGTCCGAGAGGGCCCGACTACGAGCAGTACTTC. The full variable domain, in which reference TRBV7-9 and TRBJ2-7 provide the parts outside the CDR3, is DTGVSQNPRHKITKRGQNVTFRCDPISEHNRLYWYRQTLGQGPEFLTYFQNEAQLEKSRLLSDRFSAERPKGSFSTLEIQRTEQGDSAMYLCASSPRGPDYEQYFGPGTRLTVT.

This clonotype turned up a few times. In DNA form, the CDR3 reads TGTGCCAGCAGTGAGGGACCTAGCGCCGAGCAGTACTTC. It yields the protein CASSEGPSAEQYF. The rearrangement joins TRBV28 to TRBJ2-7; weak D call: TRBD2 (6 bases). CDR3 length equals 13 residues. V was clipped by 5 bases and J by 6 bases, with 14 bases between them. Germline CDR1 MDHEN, CDR2 SYDVKM.

The rearrangement links TRBV7-2 to TRBJ2-2; D not resolved. In germline, CDR1 is SGHTA, CDR2 FQGNSA. This CDR3 region has 14 residues. V was cut by 3 bases and J by 6 bases, with 11 bases left in between. The CDR3 loop is CASSFRSFPGELFF. Here the CDR3 DNA reads TGTGCCAGCAGCTTTCGATCTTTCCCCGGGGAGCTGTTTTTT.

The rearrangement joins TRBV2 to TRBJ2-3; D is possibly TRBD1 (6 bases). Germline CDR1 SNHLY, CDR2 FYNNEI. CDR3 length: 15 residues. V dropped 3 bases and J dropped 2 bases, with 12 bases sitting between them. CDR3 protein: CASSDGQLVTDTQYF. CDR3 DNA sequence: TGTGCCAGCAGTGATGGACAGCTTGTCACAGATACGCAGTATTTT. Combining the CDR3 with reference TRBV2 and TRBJ2-3 gives the whole variable domain EPEVTQTPSHQVTQMGQEVILRCVPISNHLYFYWYRQILGQKVEFLVSFYNNEISEKSEIFDDQFSVERPDGSNFTLKIRSTKLEDSAMYFCASSDGQLVTDTQYFGPGTRLTVL.

This clonotype has a handful of counts. The CDR3, as DNA: TGTGCCAGCAGTTGGAGCGGGGGGGCCGATACGCAGTATTTT. It specifies CASSWSGGADTQYF. V gene TRBV6-2 or TRBV6-3 combines with J gene TRBJ2-3, with TRBD2 identical over 10 bases. The ends lost 4 bases at V and 6 bases at J; junction bases unmatched: 4. The CDR3 loop spans 14 amino acids. Per the germline V gene, CDR1 is MNHEY and CDR2 is SVGEGT.

The chain uses TRBV29-1 and TRBJ2-7; D is undetermined. The germline V and J ends were trimmed by 5 bases and 0 bases, with 11 bases remaining between them. Germline CDR1 reads SQVTM; CDR2 reads ANQGSEA. The CDR3 loop spans 13 amino acids. CDR3 DNA: TGCAGCGTTCTTGCTTTTAGCTCCTACGAGCAGTACTTC. Translating it yields CSVLAFSSYEQYF.

This rearrangement joins TRBV7-9 to TRBJ2-5; no reliable D call. V lost 5 bases and J lost 0, with 16 bases in between. This CDR3 has 16 amino acids. Germline V gene sequence: CDR1 SEHNR, CDR2 FQNEAQ (reference sequence). This chain's CDR3 is CASSPLTYPYQETQYF. CDR3 bases: TGTGCCAGCAGCCCCCTAACATATCCGTACCAAGAGACCCAGTACTTC.

This chain joins TRBV6-5 and TRBJ1-6; 7 nucleotides line up with TRBD1. This CDR3 comprises 16 residues. Germline V gene sequence: CDR1 MNHEY, CDR2 SVGAGI. The J segment lost 7 bases and the V segment lost 1 base, leaving 7 bases of the junction unmatched. The chain's CDR3 is CASSYYRTGLNSPLHF. For the CDR3, the DNA is TGTGCCAGCAGTTACTATAGGACAGGACTAAATTCACCCCTCCACTTT.

This clonotype came up many times. The V call is TRBV4-2, the J call TRBJ1-5, with a tentative D call TRBD1 (5 bases). CDR3 length: 15 amino acids. Trimming shortened V by 0 bases and J by 3 bases, and 9 bases separated the two germline ends. Germline values: CDR1 LGHNA, CDR2 YNFKEQ. CDR3 residues: CASSQDRGLNQPQHF. CDR3 DNA sequence: TGTGCCAGCAGCCAAGATCGGGGCCTCAATCAGCCCCAGCATTTT.

This clonotype was counted a few times. This chain uses TRBV10-3 with TRBJ2-3; 10 bases are a match to TRBD2. Unmatched junction bases numbered 12, after V lost 8 bases and J lost 4 bases. The germline gives CDR1 ENHRY, CDR2 SYGVKD. This CDR3 has 16 amino acids. The CDR3 DNA follows: TGTGCCATCCAGGGGGCTAGCGGGGGATCAGCAGATACGCAGTATTTT. It translates to CAIQGASGGSADTQYF.

J is TRBJ2-7 and V is TRBV10-3; unclear D gene. Germline CDR1 is ENHRY and CDR2 is SYGVKD. Trimming shortened V by 0 bases and J by 4 bases, and 4 bases separated the two germline ends. The CDR3 has 12 amino acids. The CDR3 sequence: CAISESGYEQYF. CDR3 DNA sequence: TGTGCCATCAGTGAGTCAGGGTACGAGCAGTACTTC.

The chain joins TRBV27 to TRBJ2-1; D unresolved. Germline CDR1 and CDR2: MNHEY and SMNVEV (reference sequence). The CDR3 is made up of 14 amino acids. V dropped 3 bases and J dropped 5 bases, with 11 bases sitting between them. CDR3 in DNA: TGTGCCAGCAGTTTGGGGTCCCCTCACAATGAGCAGTTCTTC. Protein product: CASSLGSPHNEQFF.

The chain employs TRBV20-1 and TRBJ2-3; no reliable D call. The V gene lost 3 bases and the J gene lost 1 base, with 8 bases spanning the gap. Germline V lookup: CDR1 DFQATT, CDR2 SNEGSKA (reference sequence). This CDR3 is 13 amino acids long. The CDR3 DNA reads TGCAGTGCTAGTAGATGGGGCACAGATACGCAGTATTTT. It codes for CSASRWGTDTQYF.